The 10 T cell receptor beta chains listed next were all sequenced from one sample in a study of CD8+CD57+ T cells in acquired aplastic anemia. An expansion of CD8+CD57+ cells by flow cytometry had been shown in patients chosen for sequencing. Profiling that covered TCR beta VDJ and CDR3 relied on genomic DNA as its template. TCRdb reanalysed the reads using MiXCR and keeps one entry per CDR3 protein. Here the sample spans tens of thousands of distinct CDR3 sequences, 55% to 75% being singletons. What was sequenced was sorted CD4+, CD8+, or CD8+CD57+ T cells (not recorded which) from PBMCs. The receptors shown here come from a human donor with aplastic anemia.

The chain carries TRBV24-1 and TRBJ2-3; tentatively, D is TRBD1 (6 bases). The germline CDR1 and CDR2 sequences are KGHDR and SFDVKD. V lost 6 bases and J 0 bases, leaving 9 bases between the germline ends. CDR3 length: 14 residues. The CDR3 sequence is CATSIGTSTDTQYF. The CDR3 region has the DNA TGTGCCACCAGTATCGGGACAAGCACAGATACGCAGTATTTT.

This clonotype was seen more than once but under ten times. The chain is built from TRBV15 and TRBJ2-7, with D unresolved. Trimming removed 8 bases at V and 2 bases at J, with 13 bases between. Germline CDR1 reads LNHNV; CDR2 reads YYDKDF (reference sequence). The CDR3 contains 13 residues. The chain's CDR3 is CATARRSTYEQYF. The CDR3 DNA reads TGTGCCACCGCCCGCCGGTCCACCTACGAGCAGTACTTC.

This rearrangement joins TRBV2 to TRBJ2-5; D tentatively reads TRBD1 or TRBD2 (6 bases each). This CDR3 comprises 15 residues. V gave up 4 bases and J gave up 4 bases, with 16 bases separating them. From germline, CDR1 is SNHLY and CDR2 FYNNEI. The CDR3 bases are TGTGCCAGCAGTGTATCGGGGGCTGTTTCAGAGACCCAGTACTTC. It is translated as CASSVSGAVSETQYF.

V and J are TRBV20-1 and TRBJ1-6, with TRBD1 matching over 10 bases. Per germline, CDR1 DFQATT and CDR2 SNEGSKA (reference sequence). The junction had 13 bases not matched to a gene; V was cut back by 6 bases and J by 11 bases. This CDR3 has 15 residues. The CDR3 sequence is CSAPIPGQGMTPLHF. The CDR3 DNA is TGCAGTGCGCCGATTCCGGGACAGGGGATGACACCCCTCCACTTT.

The V call is TRBV2, the J call TRBJ2-2, with D maybe TRBD2 (6 bases). This CDR3 has 15 amino acids. Looked up from germline, CDR1 is SNHLY and CDR2 is FYNNEI. The ends were cut back, 0 bases at V and 7 bases at J, with 12 bases in the middle. The CDR3 DNA reads TGTGCCAGCAGTGAAGCGCGCGGGGTGGGCGGGGAGCTGTTTTTT. It encodes CASSEARGVGGELFF.

The CDR3 nucleotides read TGTGCCAGCAGGAGGGACGCTCAGTCGAACACTGAAGCTTTCTTT. It encodes CASRRDAQSNTEAFF. The rearrangement links TRBV9 to TRBJ1-1, with D perhaps TRBD1 (5 bases). Germline V gene sequence: CDR1 SGDLS, CDR2 YYNGEE. There are 15 residues in the CDR3. V was clipped by 5 bases and J by 1 base, with 15 bases between them. Supplemented by reference TRBV9 and TRBJ1-1, the full variable domain reads DSGVTQTPKHLITATGQRVTLRCSPRSGDLSVYWYQQSLDQGLQFLIQYYNGEERAKGNILERFSAQQFPDLHSELNLSSLELGDSALYFCASRRDAQSNTEAFFGQGTRLTVV.

This clonotype appeared once. The chain employs TRBV19 and TRBJ2-7, with TRBD1 matching 9 bases. The CDR3 sequence is 14 residues long. V shed 5 bases, J shed 6 bases, and the junction held 8 bases outside the gene matches. CDR1 LNHDA and CDR2 SQIVND come from the germline V gene (reference sequence). This CDR3 reads CASSVGQGRGEQYF. CDR3 nucleotide sequence: TGTGCCAGTAGTGTGGGACAGGGTAGGGGCGAGCAGTACTTC.

This clonotype was detected only once. The V call is TRBV19, the J call TRBJ1-2; D is possibly TRBD1 (5 bases). V gave up 8 bases and J gave up 6 bases, with 16 bases separating them. This CDR3 contains 13 residues. Looked up from germline, CDR1 is LNHDA and CDR2 is SQIVND (reference sequence). The CDR3 region is CASARRGVDGYTF. CDR3 sequence (DNA): TGTGCCAGTGCCCGGCGGGGGGTAGATGGCTACACCTTC.

The chain employs TRBV7-9 and TRBJ2-7; 7 bases map to TRBD2. The CDR3 has 12 residues. V shed 6 bases, J shed 5 bases, and the junction held 4 bases outside the gene matches. Germline loops: CDR1 SEHNR, CDR2 FQNEAQ (reference sequence). CDR3 protein: CASSSGLDEQYF. CDR3 nucleotide sequence: TGTGCCAGCAGTAGCGGGTTGGACGAGCAGTACTTC. Drawing the rest from reference TRBV7-9 and TRBJ2-7, the complete variable domain is DTGVSQNPRHKITKRGQNVTFRCDPISEHNRLYWYRQTLGQGPEFLTYFQNEAQLEKSRLLSDRFSAERPKGSFSTLEIQRTEQGDSAMYLCASSSGLDEQYFGPGTRLTVT.

This clonotype was observed many times. The V and J genes are TRBV13 and TRBJ1-1; D gene ambiguous. Per germline, CDR1 PRHDT and CDR2 FYEKMQ (reference sequence). Trimming removed 8 bases at V and 5 bases at J, with 21 bases between. The CDR3 length is 15 residues. The CDR3, as DNA: TGTGCCAGCTTGAGCCTGGGAGTTGCGGAAACTGAAGCTTTCTTT. This translates into CASLSLGVAETEAFF.